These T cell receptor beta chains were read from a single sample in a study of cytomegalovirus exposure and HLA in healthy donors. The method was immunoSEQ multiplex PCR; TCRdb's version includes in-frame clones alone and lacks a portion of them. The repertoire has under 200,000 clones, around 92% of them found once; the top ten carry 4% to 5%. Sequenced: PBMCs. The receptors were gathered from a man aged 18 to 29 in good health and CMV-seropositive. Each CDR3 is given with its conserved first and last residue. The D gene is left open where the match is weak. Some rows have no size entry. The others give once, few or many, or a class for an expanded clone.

cdr3_aa: CATSSDTPATQHF
cdr3_nt: TGTGCCACCAGCAGCGATACTCCTGCGACCCAGCATTTT
v_call: TRBV15
d_call: NA
j_call: TRBJ1-5
clone_size: NA

cdr3_aa: CASSPSGGSTDTQYF
cdr3_nt: TGTGCCAGCAGCCCGTCGGGAGGGAGCACAGATACGCAGTATTTT
v_call: TRBV7-3
d_call: TRBD2
j_call: TRBJ2-3
clone_size: NA

cdr3_aa: CASSFWDRPYEQYF
cdr3_nt: TGTGCCAGCAGTTTCTGGGACAGGCCCTACGAGCAGTACTTC
v_call: TRBV27
d_call: TRBD1
j_call: TRBJ2-7
clone_size: NA

cdr3_aa: CASSQPPSLYNEQFF
cdr3_nt: TGTGCCAGCAGCCAACCGCCTAGCCTATACAATGAGCAGTTCTTC
v_call: TRBV7-9
d_call: NA
j_call: TRBJ2-1
clone_size: few

cdr3_aa: CASSLGGRNQPQHF
cdr3_nt: TGTGCCAGCAGCTTAGGCGGTCGCAATCAGCCCCAGCATTTT
v_call: TRBV7-8
d_call: NA
j_call: TRBJ1-5
clone_size: NA

cdr3_aa: CASSLSTGSDTQYF
cdr3_nt: TGTGCCAGCAGTCTCTCGACAGGGTCAGATACGCAGTATTTT
v_call: TRBV6-5
d_call: TRBD1
j_call: TRBJ2-3
clone_size: few

cdr3_aa: CASSPVVAQPQHF
cdr3_nt: TGTGCCAGCAGCCCCGTGGTGGCTCAGCCCCAGCATTTT
v_call: TRBV7-2
d_call: NA
j_call: TRBJ1-5
clone_size: NA

cdr3_aa: CASSQYTDTQYF
cdr3_nt: TGTGCCAGCAGCCAATACACGGATACGCAGTATTTT
v_call: TRBV11-3
d_call: NA
j_call: TRBJ2-3
clone_size: NA

cdr3_aa: CASSLVLGTSASGELFF
cdr3_nt: TGTGCCAGCAGCTTAGTTCTTGGGACTAGCGCCAGCGGGGAGCTGTTTTTT
v_call: TRBV11-3
d_call: TRBD2
j_call: TRBJ2-2
clone_size: NA

cdr3_aa: CASSQVWRRSYEQYF
cdr3_nt: TGCGCCAGCAGCCAAGTTTGGAGACGGTCCTACGAGCAGTACTTC
v_call: TRBV4-1
d_call: NA
j_call: TRBJ2-7
clone_size: NA

cdr3_aa: CSVLDTGKNIQYF
cdr3_nt: TGCAGCGTTCTCGATACAGGGAAAAACATTCAGTACTTC
v_call: TRBV29-1
d_call: NA
j_call: TRBJ2-4
clone_size: NA

cdr3_aa: CASSFGGRDTSYNEQFF
cdr3_nt: TGTGCCAGCAGCTTCGGCGGGAGGGATACGTCCTACAATGAGCAGTTCTTC
v_call: TRBV11-3
d_call: TRBD2
j_call: TRBJ2-1
clone_size: NA

cdr3_aa: CASSDSGRYEQYF
cdr3_nt: TGTGCCAGTAGTGACAGCGGGAGGTACGAGCAGTACTTC
v_call: TRBV19
d_call: TRBD2
j_call: TRBJ2-7
clone_size: few

cdr3_aa: CAISERSGTSGGEQFF
cdr3_nt: TGTGCCATCAGTGAGAGGTCCGGGACTAGTGGCGGTGAGCAGTTCTTC
v_call: TRBV10-3
d_call: TRBD2
j_call: TRBJ2-1
clone_size: NA

cdr3_aa: CASSLTPQGRGTDTQYF
cdr3_nt: TGTGCCAGCAGCTTAACTCCCCAAGGGAGGGGTACAGATACGCAGTATTTT
v_call: TRBV7-3
d_call: TRBD2
j_call: TRBJ2-3
clone_size: NA

cdr3_aa: CASSYAGGQGGNTIYF
cdr3_nt: TGTGCCAGCAGTTACGCGGGGGGACAGGGAGGAAACACCATATATTTT
v_call: TRBV6-5
d_call: TRBD1
j_call: TRBJ1-3
clone_size: NA

cdr3_aa: CATSRDLPTIAFETQYF
cdr3_nt: TGTGCCACCAGCAGAGATCTCCCGACAATCGCGTTCGAGACCCAGTACTTC
v_call: TRBV15
d_call: NA
j_call: TRBJ2-5
clone_size: NA

cdr3_aa: CASSAPGQGARDQPQHF
cdr3_nt: TGTGCCAGCAGTGCACCGGGACAGGGGGCGCGGGATCAGCCCCAGCATTTT
v_call: TRBV28
d_call: TRBD1
j_call: TRBJ1-5
clone_size: NA

cdr3_aa: CAISESGDWGTDTQYF
cdr3_nt: TGTGCCATCAGTGAGTCAGGAGATTGGGGCACAGATACGCAGTATTTT
v_call: TRBV10-3
d_call: NA
j_call: TRBJ2-3
clone_size: NA

cdr3_aa: CAWSPGQDTEAFF
cdr3_nt: TGTGCCTGGAGCCCGGGACAAGACACTGAAGCTTTCTTT
v_call: TRBV30
d_call: NA
j_call: TRBJ1-1
clone_size: NA

cdr3_aa: CASSEYTGSERTEAFF
cdr3_nt: TGTGCCAGCAGTGAATATACAGGGTCAGAACGCACTGAAGCTTTCTTT
v_call: TRBV6-1
d_call: NA
j_call: TRBJ1-1
clone_size: NA

cdr3_aa: CAIGTSGRAAGELFF
cdr3_nt: TGTGCCATCGGGACTAGCGGGAGGGCGGCCGGGGAGCTGTTTTTT
v_call: TRBV10-3
d_call: TRBD2
j_call: TRBJ2-2
clone_size: NA

cdr3_aa: CASSPGGASGAGGYEQYF
cdr3_nt: TGTGCCAGCAGCCCCGGGGGAGCTAGCGGGGCAGGGGGCTACGAGCAGTACTTC
v_call: TRBV5-4
d_call: TRBD2
j_call: TRBJ2-7
clone_size: once

cdr3_aa: CATSRQGTQPQHF
cdr3_nt: TGTGCCACCAGCAGACAGGGGACTCAGCCCCAGCATTTT
v_call: TRBV15
d_call: NA
j_call: TRBJ1-5
clone_size: NA

cdr3_aa: CASGAGYTIYF
cdr3_nt: TGTGCCAGCGGGGCTGGGTACACCATATATTTT
v_call: TRBV6-6
d_call: NA
j_call: TRBJ1-3
clone_size: NA

cdr3_aa: CASSPSAGLVPGELFF
cdr3_nt: TGTGCCAGCTCACCGTCAGCGGGATTGGTTCCCGGGGAGCTGTTTTTT
v_call: TRBV18
d_call: TRBD2
j_call: TRBJ2-2
clone_size: NA

cdr3_aa: CASSLPGTDDQPQHF
cdr3_nt: TGTGCCAGCAGTCTACCCGGGACAGATGATCAGCCCCAGCATTTT
v_call: TRBV27
d_call: TRBD1
j_call: TRBJ1-5
clone_size: NA

cdr3_aa: CASGQREWETQYF
cdr3_nt: TGTGCCAGCGGCCAGCGGGAGTGGGAGACCCAGTACTTC
v_call: TRBV6-1
d_call: TRBD2
j_call: TRBJ2-5
clone_size: many

cdr3_aa: CAPPGGDRGLSWMYEQYF
cdr3_nt: TGTGCCCCGCCTGGGGGGGACAGGGGGCTTTCATGGATGTACGAGCAGTACTTC
v_call: TRBV7-7
d_call: TRBD1
j_call: TRBJ2-7
clone_size: NA

cdr3_aa: CASSLMRTEAFF
cdr3_nt: TGTGCCAGCAGCTTAATGCGGACTGAAGCTTTCTTT
v_call: TRBV11-2
d_call: NA
j_call: TRBJ1-1
clone_size: NA

cdr3_aa: CASSFGTSGSQNLWGEQFF
cdr3_nt: TGCGCCAGCAGCTTCGGGACTAGCGGGAGCCAAAATTTATGGGGTGAGCAGTTCTTC
v_call: TRBV5-1
d_call: TRBD2
j_call: TRBJ2-1
clone_size: NA

cdr3_aa: CASSLLGVGAQGDEQFF
cdr3_nt: TGTGCCAGCAGCTTATTAGGGGTAGGGGCCCAGGGGGATGAGCAGTTCTTC
v_call: TRBV7-2
d_call: TRBD1
j_call: TRBJ2-1
clone_size: NA